The table lists the clone carrying this T cell receptor (beta chain) with many counts. The sample belongs to a study of response to subunit inactivated influenza vaccine. Each CDR3 protein gets one entry after TCRdb re-called the RT-PCR reads with MiXCR. The table has about 620,000 distinct CDR3 sequences, approximately 11% seen once. V dropped 3 bases and J dropped 4 bases, with 9 bases sitting between them. Looked up from germline, CDR1 is SNHLY and CDR2 is FYNNEI. CDR3 size: 14 residues. The same data also went into a second study, on T cells expressing NK-cell markers. That study adds: TCR beta cDNA was generated via 5'RACE template switching incorporating UMIs.

The J gene is TRBJ2-2, the V gene TRBV2; D possibly uses TRBD1 or TRBD2 (5 bases each). The specimen comprised PBMCs from blood, sampled on the day of vaccination. This TCR was recovered from a man aged 50-59 years who received an inactivated influenza vaccine. Written as DNA, the CDR3 is TGTGCCAGCAGTGACAGGGCGGGCACCGGGGAGCTGTTTTTT. Translated: CASSDRAGTGELFF.